A single sample is the source of the 3 T cell receptor beta chains below, sequenced in a study of blood T cell repertoires in COVID-19. Profiling relied on immunoSEQ multiplex PCR, and the TCRdb table lists in-frame clones only, not all of them. Of 220,000 or so clones listed, 70% to 85% are singletons. Sequenced material: peripheral blood. The receptor set was obtained from a woman of 80 years or more with acute or convalescent COVID-19.

This chain uses TRBV21-1 with TRBJ2-2; the DNA was not used to check the table's D call, TRBD1. TRBV21-1 is annotated as a pseudogene. The CDR3 is 18 residues long. The CDR3 coding sequence is TGTGCCAGCAGCAAAGTGGCGATGACAGGGGAATACACCGGGGAGCTGTTTTTT. Amino acid sequence: CASSKVAMTGEYTGELFF.

For the CDR3, the DNA is TGCAGTGCTAGTCAGGGTAACTACAATGAGCAGTTCTTC. Translated: CSASQGNYNEQFF. This sequence joins TRBV20-1 and TRBJ2-1; maybe TRBD1 (5 bases). CDR3 size: 13 residues. Looked up from germline, CDR1 is DFQATT and CDR2 is SNEGSKA (reference sequence). With 3 bases removed from V and 3 bases from J, the gap between germline ends came to 9 bases.

J is TRBJ2-3 and V is TRBV9; D gene ambiguous. V was shortened by 0 bases and J by 0 bases, with 5 bases between the two germline ends. Per the germline V gene, CDR1 is SGDLS and CDR2 is YYNGEE. This CDR3 is 14 amino acids long. The CDR3 coding sequence is TGTGCCAGCAGCGTAGCCCCGAGCACAGATACGCAGTATTTT. This gives the protein CASSVAPSTDTQYF.